Sequencing of this T cell receptor beta chain was carried out in a study of cytomegalovirus exposure and HLA in healthy donors. With 60 Vbeta and 13 Jbeta primers, the PCR was carried out. Using immunoSEQ multiplex PCR, the repertoire was profiled, and TCRdb retains in-frame clones only, with some absent. This repertoire shows roughly 100,000 clones, approximately 80% found once; its top ten account for about 9.3%. J lost 5 bases, V lost 8 bases, and 12 bases had no gene match. The CDR3 loop spans 16 amino acids. Germline V CDR1 and CDR2: SGHTA, FQGNSA. This TCR was recovered from a human donor in good health. The V call is TRBV7-2, the J call TRBJ1-6; 7 nucleotides line up with TRBD1. Sequencing used PBMCs. Here the CDR3 reads CASAQTGVLDNSPLHF. The CDR3, as DNA: TGTGCCAGCGCGCAAACAGGGGTTCTGGATAATTCACCCCTCCACTTT.